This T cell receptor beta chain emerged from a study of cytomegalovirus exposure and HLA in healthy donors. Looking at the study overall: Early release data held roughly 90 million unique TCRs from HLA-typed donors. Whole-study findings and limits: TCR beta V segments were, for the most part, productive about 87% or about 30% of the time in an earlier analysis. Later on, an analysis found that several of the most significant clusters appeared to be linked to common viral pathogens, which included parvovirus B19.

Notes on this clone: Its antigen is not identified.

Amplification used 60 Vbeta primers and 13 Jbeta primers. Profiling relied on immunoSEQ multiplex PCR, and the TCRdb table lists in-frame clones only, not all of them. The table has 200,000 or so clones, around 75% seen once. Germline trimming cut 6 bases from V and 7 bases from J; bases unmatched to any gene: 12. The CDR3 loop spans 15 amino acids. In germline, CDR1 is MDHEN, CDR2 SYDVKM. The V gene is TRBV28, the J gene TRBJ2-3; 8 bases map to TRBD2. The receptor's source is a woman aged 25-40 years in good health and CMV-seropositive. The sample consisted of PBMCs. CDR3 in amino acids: CASSPPSGFGHTQYF. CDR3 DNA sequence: TGTGCCAGCAGCCCCCCTAGCGGGTTCGGGCATACGCAGTATTTT.